The 4 T cell receptor beta chains below come from one sample, sequenced in a study of PD-1 blockade in classical Hodgkin lymphoma (dated by TCRdb to 2018 to 2021). Taken with the paper, the label for time point translates to: newly diagnosed, previously untreated cHL patient sample. Libraries were made using the immunoSEQ multiplex PCR assay. Held by TCRdb, this immuneACCESS table contains in-frame sequences only and omits some clones. Under half of the omission traces to an unresolved V gene where checked; the cause of the rest is unknown. In all, the sample holds under 80,000 clones, and about 94% of those were seen once. More than 2% of the sample is in the top ten clones. The sequenced sample consisted of peripheral blood mononuclear cells (PBMCs). The receptor set was obtained from a human donor with classical Hodgkin lymphoma.

The chain employs TRBV6-5 and TRBJ2-7; the match to TRBD2 covers 13 bases. V was clipped by 6 bases and J by 2 bases; unmatched bases: 4. This CDR3 comprises 15 residues. Per germline, CDR1 MNHEY and CDR2 SVGAGI. The CDR3 here is CASRTGLAGPYEQYF. CDR3 in DNA: TGTGCCAGCAGAACGGGACTAGCGGGGCCCTACGAGCAGTACTTC.

CDR3 sequence reads: CASSLAGTGNYGYTF. CDR3 in DNA: TGTGCCAGCAGCTTGGCCGGGACAGGGAACTATGGCTACACCTTC. The chain links TRBV5-6 to TRBJ1-2, with 9 bases fitting TRBD1. CDR3 size: 15 residues. Trimming at V came to 0 bases and at J to 2 bases, leaving 2 bases not matched to a gene. The germline CDR1 and CDR2 sequences are SGHDT and YYEEEE.

The CDR3: CATSRTGEVYGETQYF. In DNA, the CDR3 is TGTGCCACCAGCAGAACAGGGGAAGTCTACGGAGAGACCCAGTACTTC. The chain recombines TRBV15 with TRBJ2-5; 7 bases are shared with TRBD1. The CDR3 contains 16 residues. J lost 4 bases, V lost 2 bases, and 10 bases had no gene match. In germline, CDR1 is LNHNV, CDR2 YYDKDF (reference sequence).

This rearrangement joins TRBV7-2 to TRBJ2-5, with D perhaps matching TRBD1 (5 bases). The CDR3 has 14 residues. CDR1 SGHTA and CDR2 FQGNSA come from the germline V gene. V was clipped by 6 bases and J by 4 bases, with 15 bases between them. The chain's CDR3 is CASRLTVRRETQYF. CDR3 nucleotide sequence: TGTGCCAGCAGGTTGACAGTGAGGAGAGAGACCCAGTACTTC. Using reference TRBV7-2 and TRBJ2-5 for the parts outside the CDR3, the full variable domain is GAGVSQSPSNKVTEKGKDVELRCDPISGHTALYWYRQSLGQGLEFLIYFQGNSAPDKSGLPSDRFSAERTGGSVSTLTIQRTQQEDSAVYLCASRLTVRRETQYFGPGTRLLVL.